This is a list of T cell receptor beta chains from one sample in a study of immune characteristics of hereditary and idiopathic chronic pancreatitis. The assay was immunoSEQ multiplex PCR, and TCRdb's table has in-frame clones only and misses some. The repertoire consists of more than 4,500 clones, with roughly 74% occurring once and the leading ten covering 7.3%. Specimen: pancreas tissue with hereditary chronic pancreatitis. These TCRs come from a human donor with chronic pancreatitis. CDR3s leave out the opening cysteine and the closing phenylalanine or tryptophan. The order of the fields is V gene, clone size, J gene, D gene, CDR3 length, CDR3 protein. D genes are given only for firm matches. Only part of the rows carry a size: once, few, many, or a class if the clone is expanded.

TRBV18,.,TRBJ2-1,.,11,ASSGGNYNEQF
TRBV5-4,.,TRBJ2-1,TRBD2,15,ASSSPLAGARYNEQF
TRBV4-2,.,TRBJ2-1,TRBD2,15,PSSHAGASGGANEQF
TRBV4-1,.,TRBJ1-1,.,14,ASSQVWGSMNTEAF
TRBV5-4,.,TRBJ2-3,.,14,ASSLTQRRSTDTQY
TRBV4-1,.,TRBJ1-5,.,13,ASSRVRGADQPQH
TRBV27,once,TRBJ2-7,.,14,ASSLSRQGMVYEQY
TRBV30,.,TRBJ2-1,TRBD2,13,AWSPRGGSYNEQF
TRBV18,.,TRBJ2-7,TRBD2,12,ASSPPAGGYEQY
TRBV6-5,once,TRBJ1-1,TRBD1,12,ASSPRTGDTEAF
TRBV3-1/TRBV3-2,.,TRBJ2-5,.,13,ASSQDRPRQETRY
TRBV4-3,.,TRBJ2-5,TRBD2,13,ASSQERGGQETQY
TRBV5-5,.,TRBJ1-1,.,11,ASSWGRNTEAF
TRBV7-9,.,TRBJ1-2,TRBD1,13,ASSFGQGVRDGYT
TRBV6-4,.,TRBJ1-1,.,13,ASSEQDGGNTEAF
TRBV5-1,large,TRBJ2-1,.,11,ASSLDSQNEQF
TRBV4-3,.,TRBJ2-3,TRBD2,14,ASSQDGRGGLDTQY
TRBV19,.,TRBJ1-4,.,13,ASSSGDGTNEKLF
TRBV6-6,.,TRBJ2-1,TRBD2,14,ASRGLAGGSYNEQF
TRBV16,.,TRBJ2-1,.,11,ASSPTSINEQF
TRBV7-2,.,TRBJ1-1,TRBD1,13,ASSSDRLRGTEAF
TRBV7-2,.,TRBJ2-7,TRBD2,12,ASSSLAGGHEQY
TRBV6-5,.,TRBJ1-6,TRBD1,13,ASSYSRDRNSPLH
TRBV5-4,.,TRBJ1-2,.,13,ASSLAGGGDYGYT
TRBV27,few,TRBJ1-2,TRBD1,13,ASSTRDRGVYGYT
TRBV2,.,TRBJ2-3,.,10,ASSRDTDTQY
TRBV2,.,TRBJ1-5,TRBD1,12,ASSPTGRAQPQH
TRBV6-4,.,TRBJ2-3,.,13,ASSAAGKNTDTQY
TRBV24-1,.,TRBJ1-2,.,10,ATSDTDYDLT
TRBV7-2,.,TRBJ2-5,.,12,ASSFLRTQETQY
TRBV20-1,.,TRBJ2-5,.,9,SGDHQETQY
TRBV9,.,TRBJ2-7,TRBD2,17,ASSVGISGGTTFTYEQY
TRBV5-1,few,TRBJ1-4,.,15,ASSTRGGGATNEKLF
TRBV10-3,once,TRBJ2-6,TRBD1,16,AISELKSGGSGANVLT
TRBV7-4,.,TRBJ2-6,.,16,ASSIDNSAHKSGQRPD
TRBV28,.,TRBJ2-3,.,11,ASSIPSLENQY
TRBV11-1,.,TRBJ2-2,.,10,ASSSGSGELF
TRBV7-2,once,TRBJ2-3,.,11,ASRGQPTDTQY
TRBV4-1,.,TRBJ1-1,.,14,ASSQDMGAMNTEAF
TRBV24-1,.,TRBJ2-1,TRBD2,14,ATSGPSGGAYNEQF
TRBV5-6,medium-sized,TRBJ1-3,.,13,ASSFSPGSGNTIY
TRBV3-1/TRBV3-2,.,TRBJ2-5,.,13,ASSQAMGLQETQY
TRBV9,.,TRBJ2-3,TRBD2,13,ASSETPGGTLGQY
TRBV5-1,.,TRBJ1-1,.,12,ASSLAGGGTEAF
TRBV7-2,.,.,TRBD2,14,ASSLALAGGQGEQY
TRBV5-4,.,TRBJ2-5,TRBD2,15,ASSSRLAGGRWETQY
TRBV4-2,.,TRBJ2-3,.,14,ASSQAGPGSTDTQY
TRBV5-8,.,TRBJ2-4,TRBD1,14,ASSSGRQGAKNIQY
TRBV6-2/TRBV6-3,.,TRBJ1-5,.,13,ASSLSGQPNQPQH
TRBV7-6,.,TRBJ1-1,.,11,ASSLAGATEAF
TRBV29-1,.,TRBJ2-3,.,10,SVEGNEDTQY
TRBV6-1,.,TRBJ1-1,.,13,ASSERDGDNTEAF
TRBV29-1,.,TRBJ2-3,.,14,SVELRFQGSTDTQY
TRBV19,.,TRBJ2-5,TRBD2,11,ASLASGQETQY